Each of the 18 T cell receptor beta chains below was sequenced from the same sample in a study of blood T cell repertoires in COVID-19. Libraries were prepared by immunoSEQ multiplex PCR; TCRdb keeps only in-frame clonotypes and omits some of them. The table shows some 150,000 clones, with over 75% occurring only once. Sequencing used peripheral blood. These receptors were taken from a man in his sixties who had recovered from COVID-19.

The chain combines TRBV4-1 with TRBJ2-7; weak D call: TRBD1 (6 bases). Trimming took 3 bases from V and 4 from J, leaving 16 bases between them. Germline lookup yields CDR1 MGHRA and CDR2 YSYEKL. The CDR3 is 15 amino acids. The CDR3 DNA sequence: TGCGCCAGCAGCCAGTCCGGGGCAGGGGCTTACGAGCAGTACTTC. Its protein product is CASSQSGAGAYEQYF.

About this clone itself: Distinct nucleotide sequences in the sample also encode this CDR3. The chain has TRBV9 and TRBJ1-5, with D possibly being TRBD1 (5 bases). Germline CDR1 is SGDLS and CDR2 is YYNGEE. The CDR3 consists of 14 residues. V lost 2 bases to trimming and J lost 0 bases, with 6 bases between them. The CDR3 here is CASSVDSSNQPQHF. DNA of the CDR3: TGTGCCAGCAGCGTCGACAGTAGCAATCAGCCCCAGCATTTT.

This chain uses TRBV28 with TRBJ2-1; maybe TRBD1 (6 bases). V lost 3 bases and J lost 3, with 12 bases in between. CDR3 length equals 15 residues. Germline CDR1 and CDR2: MDHEN and SYDVKM. CDR3 sequence (DNA): TGTGCCAGCAGTTTCACAGGGAGAGGCTACAATGAGCAGTTCTTC. It yields the protein CASSFTGRGYNEQFF.

The V call is TRBV19, the J call TRBJ2-3; TRBD1 matches at 10 bases. V lost 3 bases to trimming and J lost 5 bases; unmatched junction nucleotides: 2. This CDR3 comprises 14 residues. Germline V gene data show CDR1 as LNHDA and CDR2 as SQIVND (reference sequence). The DNA of the CDR3 is TGTGCCAGTAGTATCAGGGACAGGGGAGATACGCAGTATTTT. This sequence encodes CASSIRDRGDTQYF.

V gene TRBV11-2 combines with J gene TRBJ2-2; no firm D call. With 5 bases removed from V and 6 bases from J, the gap between germline ends came to 10 bases. The CDR3 covers 13 residues. Germline assignment: CDR1 SGHAT and CDR2 FQNNGV. CDR3 bases: TGTGCCAGCAGCGCCACGGGTCCCGGGGAGCTGTTTTTT. Its translation is CASSATGPGELFF.

The DNA for the CDR3 is TGTGCCAGTAGTATCGGACTAGCGGGGGGGCCTAATGAGCAGTTCTTC. Its translation is CASSIGLAGGPNEQFF. V is TRBV19 and J is TRBJ2-1, with 15 bases identical to TRBD2. CDR1 is LNHDA, CDR2 SQIVND, per germline (reference sequence). The trim removed 3 bases at V and 7 bases at J, leaving 4 bases unmatched. The CDR3 runs to 16 residues.

This sequence joins TRBV4-2 and TRBJ2-6; 12 bases are shared with TRBD2. The length of the CDR3 is 20 residues. V was clipped by 4 bases and J by 2 bases; unmatched bases: 12. In germline, CDR1 is LGHNA, CDR2 YNFKEQ. CDR3 nucleotide sequence: TGTGCCAGCAGCCCGGTAGGCGCTAGCGGGGGGGCCCCTGGGGCCAACGTCCTGACTTTC. It yields the protein CASSPVGASGGAPGANVLTF.

The V gene is TRBV27, the J gene TRBJ2-4, with 7 bases fitting TRBD1. Germline V gene lookup returns CDR1 MNHEY and CDR2 SMNVEV (reference sequence). The V gene end was trimmed by 5 bases and the J gene end by 2 bases; junction bases not matched to a gene: 6. The CDR3 loop spans 15 amino acids. CDR3: CASSTLQGSKNIQYF. CDR3 in DNA: TGTGCCAGCAGTACCCTACAGGGGTCCAAAAACATTCAGTACTTC.

The chain couples TRBV11-1 to TRBJ2-1, with TRBD1 matching over 7 bases. CDR3 size: 15 residues. CDR1 is SGHAT, CDR2 FQDESV, per germline (reference sequence). V shed 3 bases, J shed 3 bases, and the junction held 5 bases outside the gene matches. The CDR3 loop is CASSLSGQLYNEQFF. As DNA, the CDR3 is TGTGCCAGCAGCTTGTCGGGACAGCTCTACAATGAGCAGTTCTTC.

V gene TRBV12-5 combines with J gene TRBJ2-3; the D gene is possibly TRBD2 (5 bases). Per the germline V gene, CDR1 is LGHNT and CDR2 is FRNRAP. V lost 3 bases to trimming and J lost 3 bases, with 13 bases between them. CDR3 length equals 15 residues. CDR3 sequence reads: CASGLGVEATDTQYF. The CDR3 DNA follows: TGTGCTAGTGGTTTAGGAGTGGAGGCGACAGATACGCAGTATTTT. Full variable domain (rest looked up from reference TRBV12-5 and TRBJ2-3): DARVTQTPRHKVTEMGQEVTMRCQPILGHNTVFWYRQTMMQGLELLAYFRNRAPLDDSGMPKDRFSAEMPDATLATLKIQPSEPRDSAVYFCASGLGVEATDTQYFGPGTRLTVL.

This chain uses TRBV6-5 with TRBJ1-2; no definite D call. The V and J ends lost 2 bases and 5 bases respectively, with 15 bases between them. The CDR3 is made up of 15 amino acids. Germline assignment: CDR1 MNHEY and CDR2 SVGAGI. CDR3 residues: CASSYHVEARYGYTF. In DNA, the CDR3 is TGTGCCAGCAGTTACCATGTCGAAGCCAGGTATGGCTACACCTTC.

The rearrangement joins TRBV7-8 to TRBJ1-2, with TRBD1 matching 8 bases. Germline lookup yields CDR1 SGHVS and CDR2 FQNEAQ. The CDR3 runs 14 residues. The V and J ends lost 4 bases and 2 bases, in that order; junction bases with no gene match: 3. CDR3 region: CASSSWTGNYGYTF. The CDR3 DNA sequence: TGTGCCAGCAGCTCCTGGACAGGGAACTATGGCTACACCTTC.

This CDR3 reads CASTKVAAPWNTGELFF. CDR3 coding DNA: TGTGCCAGCACCAAGGTCGCGGCACCTTGGAACACCGGGGAGCTGTTTTTT. This chain uses TRBV5-8 with TRBJ2-2, with D unresolved. The V end was cut by 6 bases, the J end by 1 base, with 19 bases between. Germline V gene sequence: CDR1 SGHTS, CDR2 YDEGEE. CDR3 length: 17 residues.

The chain employs TRBV19 and TRBJ2-1; 8 positions match TRBD1. The J segment lost 0 bases and the V segment lost 3 bases, leaving 1 base of the junction unmatched. This CDR3 comprises 15 residues. Germline lookup yields CDR1 LNHDA and CDR2 SQIVND (reference sequence). CDR3 amino acids: CASSIGQGSYNEQFF. The CDR3 DNA sequence: TGTGCCAGTAGTATCGGACAGGGCTCCTACAATGAGCAGTTCTTC. Full variable domain (rest looked up from reference TRBV19 and TRBJ2-1): DGGITQSPKYLFRKEGQNVTLSCEQNLNHDAMYWYRQDPGQGLRLIYYSQIVNDFQKGDIAEGYSVSREKKESFPLTVTSAQKNPTAFYLCASSIGQGSYNEQFFGPGTRLTVL.

The genes are TRBV29-1 and TRBJ2-5, with 7 bases aligning to TRBD1. CDR3 size: 15 residues. V trimming: 6 bases; J trimming: 5 bases; junction bases outside the gene matches: 15. Germline CDR1 SQVTM, CDR2 ANQGSEA. The CDR3 nucleotides read TGCAGCGTAGACATAAGGGCCAGGGGGACGGAGACCCAGTACTTC. Translation: CSVDIRARGTETQYF.

The rearrangement joins TRBV30 to TRBJ1-2; possible D gene TRBD1, 6 bases. Trimming left V 4 bases short and J 2 bases short, with 14 bases between. The CDR3 contains 14 residues. From germline, CDR1 is GTSNPN and CDR2 SVGIG (reference sequence). The CDR3: CAWTNGQLNYGYTF. For the CDR3, the DNA is TGTGCCTGGACAAACGGACAGTTGAACTATGGCTACACCTTC.

V is TRBV19 and J is TRBJ2-1; 7 nucleotides match TRBD1. Looked up from germline, CDR1 is LNHDA and CDR2 is SQIVND (reference sequence). The J segment lost 5 bases and the V segment lost 4 bases, leaving 11 bases of the junction unmatched. The CDR3 is made up of 16 amino acids. Here the CDR3 reads CASSKDGTAPNNEQFF. CDR3 coding DNA: TGTGCCAGTAGTAAAGACGGGACAGCCCCTAACAATGAGCAGTTCTTC.

This clone was detected once. The chain is built from TRBV6-5 and TRBJ1-5; TRBD1 is a possible D gene (5 bases). V was pared by 5 bases and J by 9 bases, with 14 bases between. Germline V gives CDR1 MNHEY, CDR2 SVGAGI. The CDR3 has 13 residues. The CDR3 here is CASSTGELRPQHF. Written as DNA, the CDR3 is TGTGCCAGCAGTACGGGGGAATTACGGCCCCAGCATTTT.